This T cell receptor beta chain was recovered during a study of T cell responses to AZD1222 COVID-19 vaccine. Germline V CDR1 and CDR2: LNHDA, SQIVND (reference sequence). The V gene lost 5 bases and the J gene lost 3 bases, with 16 bases spanning the gap. The CDR3 contains 16 residues. Broader study findings: Donors in the cohort were predominantly white British and more often female, and clonal diversity was possibly underestimated. Once two AZD1222 doses were given, Spike-specific TCR breadth and depth went up.

Generated by immunoSEQ multiplex PCR, the TCRdb table keeps only in-frame clones and is missing some. The sample holds about 130,000 clones, roughly 89% seen once. Regarding this clone: Antigen unknown.

V is TRBV19 and J is TRBJ1-4; a possible D gene is TRBD1 (5 bases). The specimen comprised peripheral blood, sampled 28 days after the second AZD1222 dose. This clonotype was sampled from an adult who received the AZD1222 COVID-19 vaccine. The CDR3 region has the DNA TGTGCCAGTAGTGGACTAACCGGGACCTCTAATGAAAAACTGTTTTTT. Translating it yields CASSGLTGTSNEKLFF.